Below are 21 T cell receptor beta chains sequenced from a single sample in a study of cytomegalovirus exposure and HLA in healthy donors. Vbeta (60) and Jbeta (13) primers were used in the PCR. Here immunoSEQ multiplex PCR was the method, and the copy in TCRdb shows in-frame clones only, minus some. The table has roughly 99,000 clones, 65% to 85% seen once; the top ten hold approximately 2.1%. Sequenced material: PBMCs. These receptors originate from a man aged 25-45 years in good health and CMV-seronegative.

V and J are TRBV5-4 and TRBJ1-6; the D gene is possibly TRBD1 (5 bases). The germline CDR1 and CDR2 sequences are SGHNT and YYREEE (reference sequence). V gave up 4 bases and J gave up 0 bases, with 11 bases separating them. The CDR3 is 16 residues long. The chain's CDR3 is CASSKRQSSYNSPLHF. CDR3 in DNA: TGTGCCAGCAGCAAAAGACAGAGCTCCTATAATTCACCCCTCCACTTT.

The sample holds one count of this clone. Relative to the germline gene, one junction end is altered; a read error may explain this. The V and J genes are TRBV7-9 and TRBJ1-1; D remains unclear. Germline V gives CDR1 SEHNR, CDR2 FQNEAQ (reference sequence). The CDR3 contains 13 residues. The DNA for the CDR3 is TGTTCCAGCAGCTTAGTCGGTGAAACTGAAGCTTTCTTT. As protein: CSSSLVGETEAFF. Looking up the rest from reference TRBV7-9 and TRBJ1-1 gives the full variable domain: DTGVSQNPRHKITKRGQNVTFRCDPISEHNRLYWYRQTLGQGPEFLTYFQNEAQLEKSRLLSDRFSAERPKGSFSTLEIQRTEQGDSAMYLCSSSLVGETEAFFGQGTRLTVV.

This CDR3 is CASHAPRDSNTGELFF. The CDR3 DNA is TGTGCCAGCCATGCCCCCAGGGACAGTAACACCGGGGAGCTGTTTTTT. The rearrangement links TRBV4-2 to TRBJ2-2; 7 bases fit TRBD1. Germline CDR1 and CDR2: LGHNA and YNFKEQ. The CDR3 length is 16 residues. V dropped 8 bases and J dropped 2; count of bases not matched to a gene: 11.

The CDR3 reads CASSEGQTPQETQYF. The CDR3 region has the DNA TGTGCCAGCTCAGAGGGACAGACACCCCAAGAGACCCAGTACTTC. The rearrangement joins TRBV18 to TRBJ2-5, with 7 bases fitting TRBD1. V trimming: 5 bases; J trimming: 1 base; junction bases outside the gene matches: 7. This CDR3 spans 15 amino acids. The germline V gene encodes CDR1 KGHSH and CDR2 LQKENI.

CDR3 in DNA: TGTGCCAGCAGCTTAGATATAGGGACAGGGGGCGATGGCTACACCTTC. Amino acid sequence: CASSLDIGTGGDGYTF. V is TRBV7-2 and J is TRBJ1-2, with 12 bases identical to TRBD1. The length of the CDR3 is 16 residues. CDR1 and CDR2 (germline): SGHTA, FQGNSA. V shed 1 base, J shed 6 bases, and the junction held 6 bases outside the gene matches. Variable domain in full (rest from reference TRBV7-2 and TRBJ1-2): GAGVSQSPSNKVTEKGKDVELRCDPISGHTALYWYRQSLGQGLEFLIYFQGNSAPDKSGLPSDRFSAERTGGSVSTLTIQRTQQEDSAVYLCASSLDIGTGGDGYTFGSGTRLTVV.

The genes are TRBV9 and TRBJ2-5, with D possibly TRBD2 on 5 matching bases. Deletions cut 0 bases from V and 1 base from J, with 10 bases between. The CDR3 length is 15 residues. CDR1 is SGDLS and CDR2 is YYNGEE in the germline V gene. The DNA of the CDR3 is TGTGCCAGCAGCGTAGAAGGAGCGGCCCAAGAGACCCAGTACTTC. Translation: CASSVEGAAQETQYF.

This clone has only one observation. A junction boundary mismatches the germline segment, possibly from a read error. V usage is TRBV7-7 and J usage is TRBJ2-1, with 7 bases fitting TRBD2. This CDR3 is built from 13 residues. Germline loops: CDR1 SSHAT, CDR2 FNYEAQ (reference sequence). The CDR3 loop reads CASSLPGGNEQFF. The CDR3 DNA sequence: TGTGCTAGCAGCCTTCCGGGGGGCAATGAGCAGTTCTTC.

The J gene is TRBJ1-5, the V gene TRBV2, with TRBD1 as a possible D gene (6 bases). Germline values: CDR1 SNHLY, CDR2 FYNNEI. V was trimmed by 7 bases and J by 6 bases, leaving 19 bases between them. The CDR3 loop spans 15 amino acids. CDR3 in amino acids: CASTRGGQGSQPQHF. The DNA of the CDR3 is TGTGCCAGCACTCGAGGGGGTCAGGGTTCTCAGCCCCAGCATTTT.

This clone was recorded a few times. The chain combines TRBV6-5 with TRBJ2-7; a weak D match, TRBD2 (5 bases). Germline V lookup: CDR1 MNHEY, CDR2 SVGAGI. CDR3 length: 15 amino acids. V lost 0 bases, J lost 5 bases, and 14 bases lay in between. The DNA for the CDR3 is TGTGCCAGCAGTTACTCTCGAGGGTCTGACGACGAGCAGTACTTC. Amino acids: CASSYSRGSDDEQYF.

This clone has a handful of counts. This chain joins TRBV6-4 and TRBJ1-3; D might be TRBD1 (5 bases). This CDR3 region has 14 residues. V dropped 5 bases and J dropped 3 bases, with 11 bases sitting between them. CDR1 and CDR2 from the germline V gene are MRHNA and SNTAGT. The CDR3 here is CASSNQGSGNTIYF. The CDR3 bases are TGTGCCAGCAGTAACCAGGGTAGTGGAAACACCATATATTTT.

The gene calls are TRBV9 and TRBJ2-1; no definite D call. CDR1 and CDR2 from the germline V gene are SGDLS and YYNGEE. V lost 6 bases, J lost 0 bases, and 13 bases lay in between. The CDR3 spans 15 residues. The CDR3 spells CASTPFGYSYNEQFF. CDR3 in DNA: TGTGCCAGCACCCCTTTCGGTTACTCCTACAATGAGCAGTTCTTC.

This clone was seen a single time. The rearrangement uses TRBV9 and TRBJ1-3; D is possibly TRBD1 (5 bases). V was shortened by 2 bases and J by 5 bases, with 29 bases between the two germline ends. From germline, CDR1 is SGDLS and CDR2 YYNGEE. The CDR3 contains 20 residues. The CDR3 here is CASSVPTVAERSAYRNTIYF. The DNA of the CDR3 is TGTGCCAGCAGCGTGCCGACAGTAGCCGAGCGAAGTGCGTACCGAAACACCATATATTTT.

V usage is TRBV7-6 and J usage is TRBJ1-3; D gene unclear. The CDR3 is 13 amino acids. V lost 0 bases and J 4 bases, leaving 4 bases between the germline ends. The V gene's germline CDR1 is SGHVS and CDR2 FNYEAQ. The CDR3 nucleotides read TGTGCCAGCAGCTTAGCGCGGGGAAACACCATATATTTT. Translating gives CASSLARGNTIYF.

The CDR3 bases are TGTGCCAGCAGCGCCACCGGTATCGGTCCCAATCAGCCCCAGCATTTT. Translating it yields CASSATGIGPNQPQHF. The genes are TRBV7-6 and TRBJ1-5; D call uncertain. The V and J ends lost 5 bases and 3 bases respectively, with 17 bases between them. The CDR3 has 16 residues. Germline CDR1 SGHVS, CDR2 FNYEAQ.

This clone was found a few times. The CDR3 DNA follows: TGCGCCAGCAGCCAGGCTGTCAATGAGCAGTTCTTC. This gives the protein CASSQAVNEQFF. This chain links TRBV4-1 with TRBJ2-1; D call uncertain. Germline V gives CDR1 MGHRA, CDR2 YSYEKL. The CDR3 extends over 12 amino acids. Trimming removed 3 bases at V and 6 bases at J, with 6 bases between.

This chain uses TRBV6-1 with TRBJ1-2; TRBD1 matches at 7 bases. CDR3 size: 16 residues. V shed 1 base and J 4 bases; nucleotides not matched to a gene: 9. Germline V gene sequence: CDR1 MNHNS, CDR2 SASEGT. CDR3 in DNA: TGTGCCAGCAGTGAAGTTTGGACAGGAGTAGTCTATGGCTACACCTTC. Translation gives CASSEVWTGVVYGYTF.

The rearrangement uses TRBV7-2 and TRBJ2-7; TRBD1 agrees at 7 bases. The CDR3 covers 14 residues. V lost 3 bases to trimming and J lost 5 bases; unmatched junction nucleotides: 7. Germline loops: CDR1 SGHTA, CDR2 FQGNSA. The CDR3 spells CASSLRQGVHEQYF. CDR3 nucleotide sequence: TGTGCCAGCAGCTTGCGACAGGGTGTCCACGAGCAGTACTTC.

The rearrangement joins TRBV29-1 to TRBJ2-3, with TRBD1 as a possible D gene (5 bases). The CDR3 is made up of 13 amino acids. V lost 4 bases and J 1 base, leaving 9 bases between the germline ends. The V gene's germline CDR1 is SQVTM and CDR2 ANQGSEA. In nucleotides, the CDR3 is TGCAGCGTTGGTGGCAGGGGCACAGATACGCAGTATTTT. It yields the protein CSVGGRGTDTQYF.

The chain recombines TRBV5-1 with TRBJ2-5; tentative D call: TRBD1 (6 bases). The CDR3 runs 14 residues. V gave up 4 bases and J gave up 4 bases, with 14 bases separating them. The V gene's germline CDR1 is SGHRS and CDR2 YFSETQ. The CDR3 nucleotides read TGCGCCAGCAGCAGAACCGGGACACGAGAGACCCAGTACTTC. Protein: CASSRTGTRETQYF. The full variable domain, rest sourced from reference TRBV5-1 and TRBJ2-5, is KAGVTQTPRYLIKTRGQQVTLSCSPISGHRSVSWYQQTPGQGLQFLFEYFSETQRNKGNFPGRFSGRQFSNSRSEMNVSTLELGDSALYLCASSRTGTRETQYFGPGTRLLVL.

A single count supports this clone. This chain links TRBV4-1 with TRBJ2-7, with 9 bases matching TRBD2. The J segment lost 0 bases and the V segment lost 0 bases, leaving 12 bases of the junction unmatched. The CDR3 is 19 amino acids. Germline V gene lookup returns CDR1 MGHRA and CDR2 YSYEKL. The CDR3: CASSQEASASGTSSYEQYF. The CDR3 DNA is TGCGCCAGCAGCCAAGAGGCGTCGGCTAGCGGGACGAGCTCCTACGAGCAGTACTTC.

V is TRBV6-4 and J is TRBJ2-3; TRBD1 matches 8 bases. The CDR3 consists of 15 residues. J lost 4 bases, V lost 5 bases, and 8 bases had no gene match. CDR1 and CDR2 from the germline V gene are MRHNA and SNTAGT. CDR3 protein: CASSRGQGLADTQYF. In DNA form, the CDR3 reads TGTGCCAGCAGTCGAGGACAGGGTTTAGCAGATACGCAGTATTTT.